This T cell receptor (beta chain) was identified during a study of T cells after yellow fever vaccination. TCRdb used MiXCR to reprocess the 5' RACE reads, holding one entry per CDR3 protein. The repertoire holds hundreds of thousands of distinct CDR3 sequences, with roughly an eighth as singletons. The CDR3 has 15 residues. The V segment lost 5 bases and the J segment 0 bases; nucleotides outside the gene matches: 6. This clonotype has just a few counts. This chain connects TRBV12-3 or TRBV12-4 to TRBJ1-1, with TRBD1 identical over 7 bases. The sample was PBMCs, taken on the day of the yellow fever booster vaccination. This TCR was sampled from a man aged 25-40 years who received the YFV17D yellow fever vaccine. CDR3 nucleotides: TGTGCCAGCAGTCCACTACAGGGGTTGAACACTGAAGCTTTCTTT. Translating it yields CASSPLQGLNTEAFF.